The rows below give T cell receptor beta chains drawn from one sample of a study of blood T cells in healthy people across ages. TCRdb re-called the 5' RACE reads with MiXCR, one entry per CDR3 protein. The table shows about 680,000 distinct CDR3 sequences, with 49% occurring only once. Input material: blood. The receptors derive from an older woman in good health. CDR3s include the opening cysteine and the closing phenylalanine or tryptophan. The D gene is left open where the match is weak. Clone size appears in some rows only: once, few, many, or a class for an expanded clone.

>NA|TRBJ1-1|once|TRBV20-1|13
CSATEEGNTEAFF
TGCAGTGCCACCGAGGAAGGGAACACTGAAGCTTTCTTT
>NA|TRBJ1-4|NA|TRBV5-1|16
CASSSDPTAPKEKLFF
TGCGCCAGCAGCTCGGACCCGACAGCCCCGAAGGAAAAACTGTTTTTT
>NA|TRBJ2-3|NA|TRBV20-1|12
CSANSGADTQYF
TGCAGTGCTAACTCGGGAGCAGATACGCAGTATTTT
>TRBD1|TRBJ1-1|NA|TRBV20-1|14
CSAREGGEDTEAFF
TGCAGTGCTAGGGAAGGGGGCGAGGACACTGAAGCTTTCTTT
>NA|TRBJ2-7|few|TRBV20-1|14
CSARDRTGAPEQYF
TGCAGTGCTAGAGATAGGACGGGAGCCCCCGAGCAGTACTTC
>TRBD1|TRBJ1-1|NA|TRBV6-1|15
CASKIEDRVNTEAFF
TGTGCCAGCAAAATAGAGGACAGGGTGAACACTGAAGCTTTCTTT
>NA|TRBJ2-7|NA|TRBV2|14
CASSEGPRTSEQYF
TGTGCCAGCAGTGAAGGTCCTAGGACCTCCGAGCAGTACTTC
>NA|TRBJ2-5|NA|TRBV7-2|13
CASSSSIAAEQYF
TGTGCCAGCAGCTCGTCTATAGCGGCTGAGCAGTACTTC
>NA|TRBJ1-4|few|TRBV18|14
CASSPDATNEKLFF
TGTGCCAGCTCCCCAGACGCAACTAATGAAAAACTGTTTTTT
>TRBD2|TRBJ2-1|NA|TRBV7-7|19
CASSPPNPPTSRAWDEQFF
TGTGCTAGCAGCCCCCCCAACCCGCCGACTAGCCGGGCTTGGGATGAGCAGTTCTTC
>TRBD1|TRBJ2-5|few|TRBV20-1|15
CSATLGTGGQETQYF
TGCAGTGCTACCCTTGGGACAGGGGGACAAGAGACCCAGTACTTC
>NA|TRBJ1-4|NA|TRBV4-3|18
CASSQDSLTVSTNEKLFF
TGCGCCAGCAGCCAAGATTCCTTGACAGTCTCAACTAATGAAAAACTGTTTTTT